The 32 T cell receptor beta chains below were found in one sample sequenced in a study of blood T cell repertoires in COVID-19. Using immunoSEQ multiplex PCR, the repertoire was profiled, and TCRdb retains in-frame clones only, with some absent. The data contain approximately 150,000 clones, 81% of them singletons. Sequenced input: peripheral blood. The source of these receptors is a man aged 60-69 years with active or convalescent COVID-19.

The DNA for the CDR3 is TGTGCCAGTAGTATAGGCGGACAGACCTCCTACGAGCAGTACTTC. Protein: CASSIGGQTSYEQYF. The rearrangement uses TRBV19 and TRBJ2-7; a weak D match, TRBD1 (6 bases). The V gene's germline CDR1 is LNHDA and CDR2 SQIVND (reference sequence). Trimming took 1 base from V and 0 from J, leaving 10 bases between them. The CDR3 loop spans 15 amino acids.

This CDR3 reads CASSLGREAVNAQYF. Here the CDR3 DNA reads TGTGCCAGCAGTTTAGGGCGGGAGGCTGTTAACGCCCAGTACTTC. This rearrangement joins TRBV28 to TRBJ2-5; 8 nucleotides line up with TRBD2. The CDR3 covers 15 residues. Trimming took 2 bases from V and 9 from J; bases not matched to a gene: 11. Germline loops: CDR1 MDHEN, CDR2 SYDVKM.

The chain is built from TRBV28 and TRBJ2-7; TRBD2 aligns across 7 bases. This CDR3 has 14 amino acids. Germline V gene data show CDR1 as MDHEN and CDR2 as SYDVKM. The ends lost 3 bases at V and 5 bases at J; junction bases unmatched: 7. CDR3 nucleotide sequence: TGTGCCAGCAGTTTCTGGCTAGCGGCCCACGAGCAGTACTTC. It is translated as CASSFWLAAHEQYF.

The chain employs TRBV29-1 and TRBJ2-5; maybe TRBD2 (5 bases). Germline loops: CDR1 SQVTM, CDR2 ANQGSEA. The CDR3 totals 12 residues. V lost 7 bases and J lost 4, with 13 bases in between. CDR3 amino acids: CSASTGRETQYF. For the CDR3, the DNA is TGCAGCGCCTCGACGGGAAGAGAGACCCAGTACTTC.

This clone was seen only once. V gene TRBV15 combines with J gene TRBJ2-7; 9 nucleotides agree with TRBD1. V dropped 3 bases and J dropped 5; count of bases not matched to a gene: 8. This CDR3 spans 15 amino acids. Germline CDR1 and CDR2: LNHNV and YYDKDF (reference sequence). The CDR3 bases are TGTGCCACCAGCAGGTTACAGGGGGCTAGGAACGAGCAGTACTTC. This encodes CATSRLQGARNEQYF.

The chain employs TRBV3-1 (or the pseudogene TRBV3-2) and TRBJ1-2, with a tentative D call TRBD1 (5 bases). V dropped 1 base and J dropped 5 bases, with 20 bases sitting between them. CDR1 LGHDT and CDR2 YNNKEL come from the germline V gene (reference sequence). This CDR3 comprises 17 residues. The CDR3 nucleotides read TGTGCCAGCAGCCAAGGGGCCTGGGGCCGTAACTTGTATGGCTACACCTTC. This translates into CASSQGAWGRNLYGYTF.

The CDR3 reads CASSVTSGGLETQYF. The CDR3 DNA reads TGTGCCAGCAGTGTAACTAGCGGGGGGCTAGAGACCCAGTACTTC. This chain uses TRBV2 with TRBJ2-5, with 12 bases matching TRBD2. Trimming removed 4 bases from V and 4 bases from J; junction bases left unmatched: 4. The germline V gene has CDR1 SNHLY and CDR2 FYNNEI. This CDR3 has 15 amino acids.

The chain links TRBV4-1 to TRBJ1-2; D not certain. This CDR3 is built from 13 residues. The V and J ends lost 1 base and 1 base respectively, with 4 bases between them. Germline assignment: CDR1 MGHRA and CDR2 YSYEKL. DNA for the CDR3: TGCGCCAGCAGCCAAGTCGGTAACTATGGCTACACCTTC. Translated, it gives CASSQVGNYGYTF.

The rearrangement uses TRBV6-1 and TRBJ2-1; TRBD2 agrees at 11 bases. J was trimmed by 7 bases and V by 1 base; bases with no gene match: 3. Germline CDR1 and CDR2: MNHNS and SASEGT. The length of the CDR3 is 15 residues. CDR3 bases: TGTGCCAGCAGTGAAGGGACTAGCGGGCTTAATGAGCAGTTCTTC. It codes for CASSEGTSGLNEQFF.

This clone showed up just a few times. The gene calls are TRBV28 and TRBJ1-2; D may be TRBD1 (5 bases). CDR1 MDHEN and CDR2 SYDVKM come from the germline V gene. The CDR3 has 14 amino acids. V was trimmed by 3 bases and J by 4 bases, leaving 12 bases between them. CDR3 in amino acids: CASSFSGYGYGYTF. CDR3 nucleotides: TGTGCCAGCAGTTTCTCAGGGTACGGCTATGGCTACACCTTC.

This chain uses TRBV5-6 with TRBJ2-5, with TRBD1 matching over 9 bases. Looked up from germline, CDR1 is SGHDT and CDR2 is YYEEEE. This CDR3 is built from 14 residues. The V segment lost 3 bases and the J segment 6 bases; nucleotides outside the gene matches: 6. The chain's CDR3 is CASSSTGTGKTQYF. For the CDR3, the DNA is TGTGCCAGCAGCTCCACCGGGACAGGGAAGACCCAGTACTTC.

This rearrangement joins TRBV5-4 to TRBJ2-7; 10 positions match TRBD2. There are 15 residues in the CDR3. Trimming took 4 bases from V and 7 from J; bases not matched to a gene: 11. CDR1 and CDR2 (germline): SGHNT, YYREEE (reference sequence). CDR3 in amino acids: CASSPGASGSVEQYF. CDR3 coding DNA: TGTGCCAGCAGCCCCGGTGCTAGCGGGAGTGTTGAGCAGTACTTC.

The rearrangement links TRBV7-9 to TRBJ2-3; 7 bases line up with TRBD2. Trimming at V came to 4 bases and at J to 4 bases, leaving 11 bases not matched to a gene. Germline V gene data show CDR1 as SEHNR and CDR2 as FQNEAQ (reference sequence). The length of the CDR3 is 16 residues. DNA for the CDR3: TGTGCCAGCAGCTCGCGGGGGAGGGGCACCCCAGATACGCAGTATTTT. Amino acid sequence: CASSSRGRGTPDTQYF.

This chain joins TRBV6-5 and TRBJ2-1; no reliable D call. This CDR3 has 13 residues. V was pared by 5 bases and J by 5 bases, with 10 bases between. The germline gives CDR1 MNHEY, CDR2 SVGAGI. The CDR3 region is CASSLRSNNEQFF. Written as DNA, the CDR3 is TGTGCCAGCAGTCTTCGGTCCAACAATGAGCAGTTCTTC.

The chain recombines TRBV14 with TRBJ1-1; D is unresolved. Germline-derived CDR1 and CDR2 are SGHDN and FVKESK. The germline V and J ends were trimmed by 1 base and 5 bases, with 14 bases remaining between them. CDR3 length: 15 amino acids. The CDR3 sequence: CASSQVGGIATEAFF. The CDR3 DNA reads TGTGCCAGCAGCCAAGTAGGCGGGATTGCGACTGAAGCTTTCTTT.

The rearrangement uses TRBV10-2 and TRBJ1-5, with 7 bases fitting TRBD1. The CDR3 totals 13 residues. Germline assignment: CDR1 WSHSY and CDR2 SAAADI. J was trimmed by 2 bases and V by 7 bases; bases with no gene match: 2. CDR3 protein: CASTDRGNQPQHF. As DNA, the CDR3 is TGCGCCAGCACTGACAGGGGCAATCAGCCCCAGCATTTT.

CDR3 sequence: CASSLGQRLEAFF. The CDR3 bases are TGTGCCAGCAGCTTGGGACAGCGCCTTGAAGCTTTCTTT. The J gene is TRBJ1-1, the V gene TRBV11-1; TRBD1 aligns across 7 bases. With V trimmed by 3 bases and J by 7 bases, 5 bases remained unmatched. This CDR3 contains 13 residues. Germline loops: CDR1 SGHAT, CDR2 FQDESV (reference sequence). Looking up the rest from reference TRBV11-1 and TRBJ1-1 gives the full variable domain: EAEVAQSPRYKITEKSQAVAFWCDPISGHATLYWYRQILGQGPELLVQFQDESVVDDSQLPKDRFSAERLKGVDSTLKIQPAELGDSAMYLCASSLGQRLEAFFGQGTRLTVV.

The chain couples TRBV14 to TRBJ2-7; D may be TRBD2 (5 bases). Trimming shortened V by 5 bases and J by 2 bases, and 19 bases separated the two germline ends. The CDR3 runs 16 residues. CDR1 is SGHDN and CDR2 is FVKESK in the germline V gene. CDR3 sequence reads: CASSWGSGEVPYEQYF. The CDR3 DNA reads TGTGCCAGCAGCTGGGGAAGCGGCGAAGTTCCCTACGAGCAGTACTTC. Drawing the rest from reference TRBV14 and TRBJ2-7, the complete variable domain is EAGVTQFPSHSVIEKGQTVTLRCDPISGHDNLYWYRRVMGKEIKFLLHFVKESKQDESGMPNNRFLAERTGGTYSTLKVQPAELEDSGVYFCASSWGSGEVPYEQYFGPGTRLTVT.

This clone showed up just once. The V and J genes are TRBV27 and TRBJ2-2, with a weak D call TRBD2 (5 bases). Germline V gene sequence: CDR1 MNHEY, CDR2 SMNVEV (reference sequence). V lost 5 bases, J lost 7 bases, and 11 bases lay in between. CDR3 size: 13 residues. Here the CDR3 reads CASSQTIFGELFF. CDR3 DNA: TGTGCCAGCAGTCAGACTATCTTCGGGGAGCTGTTTTTT.

The chain is built from TRBV5-1 and TRBJ1-2; no clear D gene. Trimming left V 4 bases short and J 8 bases short, with 15 bases between. This CDR3 comprises 13 residues. Germline loops: CDR1 SGHRS, CDR2 YFSETQ. In nucleotides, the CDR3 is TGCGCCAGCAGCCTCGTGGAGGGAGCAGGCTACACCTTC. It specifies CASSLVEGAGYTF.

This clone appeared once. DNA for the CDR3: TGCGCCAGCACTCCGGGACAGAGGAACACTGAAGCTTTCTTT. It yields the protein CASTPGQRNTEAFF. The V call is TRBV5-1, the J call TRBJ1-1; TRBD1 matches at 7 bases. J gave up 1 base and V 6 bases, and 6 bases lay outside the gene matches. Germline-derived CDR1 and CDR2 are SGHRS and YFSETQ. The CDR3 covers 14 residues.

This clone was observed a handful of times. The chain joins TRBV19 to TRBJ1-3, with TRBD1 matching 8 bases. Germline loops: CDR1 LNHDA, CDR2 SQIVND (reference sequence). V shed 7 bases and J 3 bases; nucleotides not matched to a gene: 2. The length of the CDR3 is 13 residues. The CDR3 DNA follows: TGTGCCAGTATGGGGACAGGTGGAAACACCATATATTTT. This sequence encodes CASMGTGGNTIYF.

This clone was recorded only once. The V and J genes are TRBV7-6 and TRBJ1-3, with D perhaps matching TRBD1 (5 bases). Germline V gene sequence: CDR1 SGHVS, CDR2 FNYEAQ. V lost 2 bases to trimming and J lost 0 bases, with 11 bases between them. The CDR3 loop spans 16 amino acids. CDR3 protein: CASSLSQGLSGNTIYF. For the CDR3, the DNA is TGTGCCAGCAGCTTAAGCCAGGGCCTCTCTGGAAACACCATATATTTT.

J is TRBJ1-3 and V is TRBV19; D gene uncertain. The CDR3 loop spans 14 amino acids. The V end lost 4 bases, the J end lost 0 bases, and 7 bases lay between the germline ends. CDR1 is LNHDA, CDR2 SQIVND, per germline (reference sequence). The CDR3 spells CASSSADSGNTIYF. The CDR3 DNA reads as TGTGCCAGTAGTAGCGCCGACTCTGGAAACACCATATATTTT.

The gene calls are TRBV5-6 and TRBJ1-3; D uncertain. Per the germline V gene, CDR1 is SGHDT and CDR2 is YYEEEE. V lost 0 bases and J 2 bases, leaving 12 bases between the germline ends. The CDR3 is 16 amino acids. For the CDR3, the DNA is TGTGCCAGCAGCTTGGGAGGGATAACCCCTGGAAACACCATATATTTT. This translates into CASSLGGITPGNTIYF.

The chain uses TRBV18 and TRBJ2-2, with no clear D. CDR1 and CDR2 (germline): KGHSH, LQKENI. This CDR3 region has 12 residues. V shed 2 bases and J shed 8 bases, with 6 bases lying between them. The CDR3 here is CASSPRLGELFF. The CDR3 nucleotides are TGTGCCAGCTCACCAAGACTTGGGGAGCTGTTTTTT. The variable domain in full, completed from reference TRBV18 and TRBJ2-2, reads NAGVMQNPRHLVRRRGQEARLRCSPMKGHSHVYWYRQLPEEGLKFMVYLQKENIIDESGMPKERFSAEFPKEGPSILRIQQVVRGDSAAYFCASSPRLGELFFGEGSRLTVL.

The chain has TRBV28 and TRBJ1-2; 8 bases line up with TRBD1. The CDR3 spans 14 residues. V shed 2 bases, J shed 6 bases, and the junction held 5 bases outside the gene matches. Germline V CDR1 and CDR2: MDHEN, SYDVKM. In DNA form, the CDR3 reads TGTGCCAGCAGTTTAATGGACAGGGCTGATGGCTACACCTTC. It specifies CASSLMDRADGYTF.

The rearrangement links TRBV11-1 to TRBJ1-2; D not certain. The CDR3 totals 14 residues. CDR1 and CDR2 from the germline V gene are SGHAT and FQDESV (reference sequence). Deletions cut 2 bases from V and 3 bases from J, with 10 bases between. The CDR3 coding sequence is TGTGCCAGCAGCTTACGGAGGGCGGACTATGGCTACACCTTC. Amino acid sequence: CASSLRRADYGYTF.

V gene TRBV6-1 combines with J gene TRBJ2-7; a possible D gene is TRBD2 (6 bases). This CDR3 is 15 amino acids long. V lost 1 base, J lost 5 bases, and 15 bases lay in between. Per germline, CDR1 MNHNS and CDR2 SASEGT. CDR3 nucleotide sequence: TGTGCCAGCAGTGAAGGAGGAGGGAGAATCCACGAGCAGTACTTC. Amino acid sequence: CASSEGGGRIHEQYF.

This clone was found a few times. The chain uses TRBV5-6 and TRBJ1-3; tentative D call: TRBD1 (6 bases). V was pared by 4 bases and J by 7 bases, with 12 bases between. Germline V gene data show CDR1 as SGHDT and CDR2 as YYEEEE. The CDR3 runs to 13 residues. CDR3 protein: CASSPGGGNTIYF. In DNA form, the CDR3 reads TGTGCCAGCAGCCCGGGAGGGGGGAACACCATATATTTT.

The rearrangement joins TRBV5-4 to TRBJ2-1; a weak D match, TRBD1 (6 bases). Trimming took off 3 bases at V and 8 bases at J, with 9 bases between the two ends. The CDR3 runs 12 residues. Looked up from germline, CDR1 is SGHNT and CDR2 is YYREEE (reference sequence). CDR3 DNA sequence: TGTGCCAGCAGCTCCCCAGGGGATGAGCAGTTCTTC. This sequence encodes CASSSPGDEQFF.

The V gene is TRBV6-6, the J gene TRBJ1-2; D unclear. V lost 5 bases to trimming and J lost 5 bases, with 9 bases between them. This CDR3 is 12 amino acids long. In germline, CDR1 is MNHNY, CDR2 SVGAGI (reference sequence). The CDR3 nucleotides are TGTGCCAGCAGTCCCGGGTCGTATGGCTACACCTTC. Protein sequence: CASSPGSYGYTF.